Listed here are 18 T cell receptor beta chains from one sample, sequenced in a study of blood T cell repertoires in COVID-19. Data came from immunoSEQ multiplex PCR; TCRdb stores just in-frame clones and leaves some out. This sample has some 96,000 clones, with about 80% found just once. The sequencing input was peripheral blood. These receptors all come from a man between 65 and 85 years old with active or convalescent COVID-19.

This sequence joins TRBV10-2 and TRBJ2-2; D is unclear. This CDR3 region has 12 residues. The germline V gene encodes CDR1 WSHSY and CDR2 SAAADI. Trimming pared 5 bases from V and 4 bases from J, leaving 5 bases between. CDR3 sequence (DNA): TGCGCCAGCAGTAGAGTCACCGGGGAGCTGTTTTTT. Protein: CASSRVTGELFF.

The chain employs TRBV24-1 and TRBJ1-2; D is unresolved. CDR3 size: 11 residues. CDR1 is KGHDR, CDR2 SFDVKD, per germline. V lost 4 bases to trimming and J lost 5 bases, with 4 bases between them. The CDR3 bases are TGTGCCACCAGTGACCAGTATGGCTACACCTTC. Encoded protein: CATSDQYGYTF.

The J gene is TRBJ1-5, the V gene TRBV10-3; 12 bases line up with TRBD1. In germline, CDR1 is ENHRY, CDR2 SYGVKD. The CDR3 contains 20 residues. Germline trimming cut 2 bases from V and 5 bases from J; bases unmatched to any gene: 16. The CDR3, as DNA: TGTGCCATCAGTGAGCCCTATACCGGGACAGGGGGCGCCGAGGATCAGCCCCAGCATTTT. This codes for CAISEPYTGTGGAEDQPQHF.

The CDR3 DNA is TGCGCCAGCAGCCCTAGGGGCATAAGCAATCAGCCCCAGCATTTT. Encoded protein: CASSPRGISNQPQHF. The genes are TRBV4-1 and TRBJ1-5; TRBD1 might be the D (5 bases). The CDR3 runs 15 residues. Trimming pared 4 bases from V and 1 base from J, leaving 11 bases between. Germline assignment: CDR1 MGHRA and CDR2 YSYEKL.

This sequence joins TRBV2 and TRBJ1-5, with D possibly TRBD1 on 5 matching bases. This CDR3 is 13 amino acids long. CDR1 is SNHLY and CDR2 is FYNNEI in the germline V gene. V was clipped by 4 bases and J by 3 bases, with 7 bases between them. CDR3 residues: CASSADTNQPQHF. The CDR3 DNA reads TGTGCCAGCAGTGCGGACACCAATCAGCCCCAGCATTTT.

The rearrangement links TRBV6-5 to TRBJ1-2; 7 bases match TRBD1. The CDR3 runs 13 residues. With 7 bases clipped from V and 4 bases from J, the junction kept 6 bases outside the gene matches. The germline CDR1 and CDR2 sequences are MNHEY and SVGAGI. Here the CDR3 DNA reads TGTGCCAGCACCAGACAGGGCGTCTATGGCTACACCTTC. Amino acids: CASTRQGVYGYTF.

Written as DNA, the CDR3 is TGTGCCACCAGTGAAAGACAGGGTTGGACAGATACGCAGTATTTT. This translates into CATSERQGWTDTQYF. This rearrangement joins TRBV24-1 to TRBJ2-3, with 7 nucleotides matching TRBD1. The CDR3 length is 15 residues. Trimming took 4 bases from V and 3 from J; bases not matched to a gene: 6. Germline V lookup: CDR1 KGHDR, CDR2 SFDVKD.

This rearrangement joins TRBV30 to TRBJ1-5; TRBD1 is a possible D gene (6 bases). CDR3 length: 14 amino acids. Germline V gene lookup returns CDR1 GTSNPN and CDR2 SVGIG (reference sequence). V was shortened by 2 bases and J by 7 bases, with 15 bases between the two germline ends. The chain's CDR3 is CAWSFSRGQQPQHF. The DNA for the CDR3 is TGTGCCTGGAGTTTTAGCAGGGGCCAACAGCCCCAGCATTTT. The whole variable domain, remainder taken from reference TRBV30 and TRBJ1-5, is SQTIHQWPATLVQPVGSPLSLECTVEGTSNPNLYWYRQAAGRGLQLLFYSVGIGQISSEVPQNLSASRPQDRQFILSSKKLLLSDSGFYLCAWSFSRGQQPQHFGDGTRLSIL.

The chain joins TRBV30 to TRBJ1-6, with D possibly matching TRBD1 (6 bases). V lost 2 bases to trimming and J lost 9 bases, with 11 bases between them. The CDR3 has 13 amino acids. The germline V gene encodes CDR1 GTSNPN and CDR2 SVGIG (reference sequence). CDR3 sequence reads: CAWSPDSRSPLHF. In DNA form, the CDR3 reads TGTGCCTGGAGTCCGGACAGCCGTTCACCCCTCCACTTT.

In its sample, this clone was seen a few times. The J gene is TRBJ1-1, the V gene TRBV19, with D maybe TRBD1 (5 bases). The V and J ends lost 4 bases and 0 bases respectively, with 9 bases between them. CDR1 is LNHDA and CDR2 is SQIVND in the germline V gene (reference sequence). The length of the CDR3 is 14 residues. The CDR3 spells CASSKDSVNTEAFF. CDR3 DNA: TGTGCCAGTAGTAAAGACAGTGTGAACACTGAAGCTTTCTTT. The full variable domain, its missing parts supplied by reference TRBV19 and TRBJ1-1, is DGGITQSPKYLFRKEGQNVTLSCEQNLNHDAMYWYRQDPGQGLRLIYYSQIVNDFQKGDIAEGYSVSREKKESFPLTVTSAQKNPTAFYLCASSKDSVNTEAFFGQGTRLTVV.

The chain combines TRBV19 with TRBJ2-2; TRBD1 matches at 9 bases. Per germline, CDR1 LNHDA and CDR2 SQIVND (reference sequence). This CDR3 has 16 residues. Germline trimming cut 6 bases from V and 6 bases from J; bases unmatched to any gene: 11. CDR3 residues: CASSLFPGTGSGELFF. For the CDR3, the DNA is TGTGCCAGTAGCCTATTCCCCGGGACAGGGTCCGGGGAGCTGTTTTTT.

The chain combines TRBV7-9 with TRBJ1-1; TRBD1 matches at 7 bases. With V trimmed by 4 bases and J by 0 bases, 5 bases remained unmatched. The CDR3 contains 15 residues. The germline gives CDR1 SEHNR, CDR2 FQNEAQ (reference sequence). The CDR3 DNA sequence: TGTGCCAGCAGCTCCGCGACAGGGCTGAACACTGAAGCTTTCTTT. Its translation is CASSSATGLNTEAFF.

The chain couples TRBV30 to TRBJ1-2; TRBD1 might be the D (5 bases). V gave up 0 bases and J gave up 0 bases, with 14 bases separating them. CDR1 is GTSNPN and CDR2 is SVGIG in the germline V gene (reference sequence). The CDR3 contains 16 residues. CDR3 amino acids: CAWSVPTALANYGYTF. CDR3 in DNA: TGTGCCTGGAGTGTACCGACAGCCCTAGCTAACTATGGCTACACCTTC.

The rearrangement joins TRBV30 to TRBJ1-2; 8 bases agree with TRBD1. The length of the CDR3 is 16 residues. Germline loops: CDR1 GTSNPN, CDR2 SVGIG (reference sequence). V gave up 3 bases and J gave up 0 bases; unmatched junction bases: 9. The CDR3 loop reads CAWSTGTGRANYGYTF. In DNA form, the CDR3 reads TGTGCCTGGAGCACCGGGACAGGCAGAGCTAACTATGGCTACACCTTC.

This chain uses TRBV19 with TRBJ2-5; D unresolved. Germline assignment: CDR1 LNHDA and CDR2 SQIVND (reference sequence). Trimming took 3 bases from V and 5 from J, leaving 10 bases between them. The CDR3 spans 13 residues. The CDR3 sequence is CASSISLLETQYF. DNA of the CDR3: TGTGCCAGTAGTATCAGTCTGCTGGAGACCCAGTACTTC. Supplemented by reference TRBV19 and TRBJ2-5, the full variable domain reads DGGITQSPKYLFRKEGQNVTLSCEQNLNHDAMYWYRQDPGQGLRLIYYSQIVNDFQKGDIAEGYSVSREKKESFPLTVTSAQKNPTAFYLCASSISLLETQYFGPGTRLLVL.

The V gene is TRBV27, the J gene TRBJ1-1, with a weak D call TRBD1 (6 bases). Per the germline V gene, CDR1 is MNHEY and CDR2 is SMNVEV (reference sequence). There are 13 residues in the CDR3. Deletions cut 5 bases from V and 7 bases from J, with 14 bases between. Written as DNA, the CDR3 is TGTGCCAGCAGTCCGCGCAGGGGTTTTGAAGCTTTCTTT. It translates to CASSPRRGFEAFF.

The J gene is TRBJ1-2, the V gene TRBV9; the D gene is possibly TRBD1 (6 bases). The V gene lost 2 bases and the J gene lost 6 bases, with 14 bases spanning the gap. The length of the CDR3 is 14 residues. The germline V gene encodes CDR1 SGDLS and CDR2 YYNGEE. The CDR3 DNA follows: TGTGCCAGCAGCGTCGGACAGTGGGTCGATGGCTACACCTTC. It translates to CASSVGQWVDGYTF.

The rearrangement joins TRBV19 to TRBJ2-1; D remains ambiguous. The germline V gene has CDR1 LNHDA and CDR2 SQIVND (reference sequence). The CDR3 runs to 12 residues. Trimming stripped 4 bases from V and 6 bases from J, with 7 bases between. Here the CDR3 reads CASSKATNEQFF. The CDR3 DNA reads TGTGCCAGTAGTAAAGCCACCAATGAGCAGTTCTTC.